A selection of T cell receptor beta chains follows, all from one sample in a study of sequential checkpoint blockade in melanoma. TCRdb keeps only in-frame clones here, not all; method: immunoSEQ multiplex PCR. The sample carries about 32,000 clones, roughly 85% recorded once. Sequenced here: CD8+ T cells sorted from blood (inferred from file names), sampled from a patient given nivolumab and ipilimumab in sequence. Every receptor here comes from a human donor with melanoma. Both conserved end residues are part of each CDR3. The D gene is left open where the match is weak. Only some rows state a clone size, as once, few, many or a class for expanded clones.

CDR3aa: CASSLVAGSSYEQYF
CDR3nt: TGTGCCAGCAGCTTAGTGGCGGGCAGCTCCTACGAGCAGTACTTC
j_gene: TRBJ2-7
abundance: NA
d_gene: NA
v_gene: TRBV7-2

CDR3aa: CASSWDRLNYEQYF
CDR3nt: TGTGCCAGCAGCTGGGACAGGTTAAACTACGAGCAGTACTTC
j_gene: TRBJ2-7
abundance: NA
d_gene: TRBD1
v_gene: TRBV5-6

CDR3aa: CASSAQGNNEQFF
CDR3nt: TGTGCCAGCAGTGCACAGGGGAACAATGAGCAGTTCTTC
j_gene: TRBJ2-1
abundance: NA
d_gene: TRBD1
v_gene: TRBV27

CDR3aa: CASSPRGPRYEQYF
CDR3nt: TGTGCCAGCAGTCCCAGGGGTCCGCGCTACGAGCAGTACTTC
j_gene: TRBJ2-7
abundance: NA
d_gene: NA
v_gene: TRBV27

CDR3aa: CASSLVAGGTGELFF
CDR3nt: TGTGCCAGCAGCTTAGTGGCGGGAGGCACCGGGGAGCTGTTTTTT
j_gene: TRBJ2-2
abundance: few
d_gene: TRBD2
v_gene: TRBV7-9

CDR3aa: CASSISGTRSYNEQFF
CDR3nt: TGTGCCAGCAGCATCTCCGGGACTAGATCATACAATGAGCAGTTCTTC
j_gene: TRBJ2-1
abundance: NA
d_gene: TRBD2
v_gene: TRBV9

CDR3aa: CASSLTRTLVYEQYF
CDR3nt: TGTGCCAGCAGTTTAACGCGGACACTGGTCTACGAGCAGTACTTC
j_gene: TRBJ2-7
abundance: NA
d_gene: NA
v_gene: TRBV27

CDR3aa: CASSRDRKPSFF
CDR3nt: TGTGCCAGCAGTCGGGACAGAAAACCTTCTTTCTTT
j_gene: TRBJ1-1
abundance: NA
d_gene: TRBD1
v_gene: TRBV25-1

CDR3aa: CASSFFNREPNTEAFF
CDR3nt: TGTGCCAGCAGCTTTTTTAACAGGGAACCGAACACTGAAGCTTTCTTT
j_gene: TRBJ1-1
abundance: NA
d_gene: NA
v_gene: TRBV7-9

CDR3aa: CASTETRPTGGAGELFF
CDR3nt: TGTGCCAGCACCGAAACGCGACCGACAGGGGGGGCCGGGGAGCTGTTTTTT
j_gene: TRBJ2-2
abundance: NA
d_gene: TRBD1
v_gene: TRBV27

CDR3aa: CASSIRSGGLNEQFF
CDR3nt: TGTGCCAGTAGTATTCGTAGCGGGGGGCTTAATGAGCAGTTCTTC
j_gene: TRBJ2-1
abundance: NA
d_gene: TRBD2
v_gene: TRBV19

CDR3aa: CASSSHYNEQFF
CDR3nt: TGCGCCAGCAGCTCCCATTACAATGAGCAGTTCTTC
j_gene: TRBJ2-1
abundance: NA
d_gene: NA
v_gene: TRBV5-1

CDR3aa: CASSSGRTGSYEQYF
CDR3nt: TGTGCCAGCAGCTCCGGCCGGACGGGGTCCTACGAGCAGTACTTC
j_gene: TRBJ2-7
abundance: NA
d_gene: NA
v_gene: TRBV7-2

CDR3aa: CASGLVQGPGGTDTQYF
CDR3nt: TGTGCTAGTGGTTTGGTACAAGGGCCCGGGGGGACAGATACGCAGTATTTT
j_gene: TRBJ2-3
abundance: NA
d_gene: TRBD2
v_gene: TRBV12-5

CDR3aa: CASKRDSLRTEAFF
CDR3nt: TGTGCCAGCAAACGGGACAGTTTACGCACTGAAGCTTTCTTT
j_gene: TRBJ1-1
abundance: few
d_gene: TRBD1
v_gene: TRBV6-4

CDR3aa: CASSIALAVYEQYF
CDR3nt: TGTGCCAGTAGTATAGCTCTAGCGGTCTACGAGCAGTACTTC
j_gene: TRBJ2-7
abundance: NA
d_gene: TRBD2
v_gene: TRBV19

CDR3aa: CAISESGTGRNQPQHF
CDR3nt: TGTGCCATCAGTGAGTCGGGTACAGGACGCAATCAGCCCCAGCATTTT
j_gene: TRBJ1-5
abundance: NA
d_gene: NA
v_gene: TRBV10-3

CDR3aa: CASSLRLAGYNEQFF
CDR3nt: TGTGCCAGCAGCTTAAGACTAGCGGGATACAATGAGCAGTTCTTC
j_gene: TRBJ2-1
abundance: NA
d_gene: TRBD2
v_gene: TRBV13

CDR3aa: CASSLGTARSYTF
CDR3nt: TGTGCCAGCAGCTTAGGGACAGCTCGTAGCTACACCTTC
j_gene: TRBJ1-2
abundance: few
d_gene: NA
v_gene: TRBV7-9

CDR3aa: CASSEPAGGDSETQYF
CDR3nt: TGTGCCAGCAGTGAACCTGCGGGAGGGGACTCAGAGACCCAGTACTTC
j_gene: TRBJ2-5
abundance: NA
d_gene: TRBD2
v_gene: TRBV2

CDR3aa: CASSLYRVSWDEQFF
CDR3nt: TGCGCCAGCAGCTTGTACAGGGTGTCATGGGATGAGCAGTTCTTC
j_gene: TRBJ2-1
abundance: once
d_gene: NA
v_gene: TRBV5-1

CDR3aa: CASSLLDSSYEQYF
CDR3nt: TGTGCCAGCAGTTTACTTGACAGCTCCTACGAGCAGTACTTC
j_gene: TRBJ2-7
abundance: NA
d_gene: NA
v_gene: TRBV27

CDR3aa: CASRGGQEPNYGYTF
CDR3nt: TGTGCCAGCAGAGGGGGACAGGAGCCTAACTATGGCTACACCTTC
j_gene: TRBJ1-2
abundance: NA
d_gene: TRBD1
v_gene: TRBV6-5

CDR3aa: CASREGRGANSPLHF
CDR3nt: TGTGCCAGCAGAGAGGGGCGGGGGGCGAATTCACCCCTCCACTTT
j_gene: TRBJ1-6
abundance: NA
d_gene: NA
v_gene: TRBV6-6

CDR3aa: CASSFGKNYGYTF
CDR3nt: TGTGCCAGCAGCTTCGGGAAAAACTATGGCTACACCTTC
j_gene: TRBJ1-2
abundance: NA
d_gene: NA
v_gene: TRBV7-6

CDR3aa: CASSFPGIPPEQYF
CDR3nt: TGTGCCAGCAGCTTCCCCGGGATCCCTCCCGAGCAGTACTTC
j_gene: TRBJ2-7
abundance: NA
d_gene: NA
v_gene: TRBV5-6

CDR3aa: CASQGTGNTGELFF
CDR3nt: TGTGCCAGCCAAGGCACAGGCAACACCGGGGAGCTGTTTTTT
j_gene: TRBJ2-2
abundance: NA
d_gene: NA
v_gene: TRBV9

CDR3aa: CASSVDKARGYNSPLHF
CDR3nt: TGTGCCAGCAGCGTAGACAAGGCCCGGGGCTATAATTCACCCCTCCACTTT
j_gene: TRBJ1-6
abundance: few
d_gene: NA
v_gene: TRBV9

CDR3aa: CASIGGTYEQYF
CDR3nt: TGTGCCAGCATTGGCGGGACCTACGAGCAGTACTTC
j_gene: TRBJ2-7
abundance: NA
d_gene: NA
v_gene: TRBV2

CDR3aa: CASSLFPGANTEAFF
CDR3nt: TGTGCCAGCAGTTTATTCCCAGGGGCGAACACTGAAGCTTTCTTT
j_gene: TRBJ1-1
abundance: NA
d_gene: NA
v_gene: TRBV27

CDR3aa: CASTQNGLAGVREQYF
CDR3nt: TGTGCCAGTACCCAAAACGGACTAGCGGGTGTACGGGAGCAGTACTTC
j_gene: TRBJ2-7
abundance: NA
d_gene: TRBD2
v_gene: TRBV19

CDR3aa: CASRWTGGTNEKLFF
CDR3nt: TGTGCCAGCAGATGGACAGGGGGAACTAATGAAAAACTGTTTTTT
j_gene: TRBJ1-4
abundance: NA
d_gene: TRBD1
v_gene: TRBV6-6

CDR3aa: CASSFSRVHEQFF
CDR3nt: TGCGCCAGCAGCTTTAGCAGGGTCCATGAGCAGTTCTTC
j_gene: TRBJ2-1
abundance: few
d_gene: NA
v_gene: TRBV5-1

CDR3aa: CAWTVFATDMNTEAFF
CDR3nt: TGTGCCTGGACAGTATTCGCGACAGACATGAACACTGAAGCTTTCTTT
j_gene: TRBJ1-1
abundance: NA
d_gene: NA
v_gene: TRBV30

CDR3aa: CASSATGTSGTYEQYF
CDR3nt: TGTGCCAGTAGTGCTACCGGGACTAGCGGGACTTACGAGCAGTACTTC
j_gene: TRBJ2-7
abundance: NA
d_gene: TRBD2
v_gene: TRBV19

CDR3aa: CASSQDVGGETGELFF
CDR3nt: TGCGCCAGCAGCCAAGATGTGGGAGGGGAAACCGGGGAGCTGTTTTTT
j_gene: TRBJ2-2
abundance: few
d_gene: TRBD2
v_gene: TRBV4-3

CDR3aa: CASSLGGQRYEQYF
CDR3nt: TGTGCCAGCAGTCTCGGGGGACAGCGCTACGAGCAGTACTTC
j_gene: TRBJ2-7
abundance: NA
d_gene: NA
v_gene: TRBV27

CDR3aa: CASSNPGTGGFSYEQYF
CDR3nt: TGTGCCAGTAGTAACCCCGGGACAGGGGGCTTCTCCTACGAGCAGTACTTC
j_gene: TRBJ2-7
abundance: NA
d_gene: TRBD1
v_gene: TRBV19

CDR3aa: CASSVLRGEQYF
CDR3nt: TGTGCCAGCAGCGTTCTTAGGGGCGAGCAGTACTTC
j_gene: TRBJ2-7
abundance: NA
d_gene: NA
v_gene: TRBV11-2

CDR3aa: CASRFVGDTGELFF
CDR3nt: TGTGCCAGCAGGTTTGTGGGAGACACCGGGGAGCTGTTTTTT
j_gene: TRBJ2-2
abundance: NA
d_gene: NA
v_gene: TRBV28

CDR3aa: CASSMQASESYEQYF
CDR3nt: TGTGCCAGCAGCATGCAGGCTAGCGAATCCTACGAGCAGTACTTC
j_gene: TRBJ2-7
abundance: NA
d_gene: NA
v_gene: TRBV28

CDR3aa: CASRGQGMNTEAFF
CDR3nt: TGTGCCAGTCGAGGACAGGGAATGAACACTGAAGCTTTCTTT
j_gene: TRBJ1-1
abundance: NA
d_gene: TRBD1
v_gene: TRBV19

CDR3aa: CASSFVLNEKLFF
CDR3nt: TGTGCCAGCAGCTTTGTCCTTAATGAAAAACTGTTTTTT
j_gene: TRBJ1-4
abundance: NA
d_gene: NA
v_gene: TRBV7-9